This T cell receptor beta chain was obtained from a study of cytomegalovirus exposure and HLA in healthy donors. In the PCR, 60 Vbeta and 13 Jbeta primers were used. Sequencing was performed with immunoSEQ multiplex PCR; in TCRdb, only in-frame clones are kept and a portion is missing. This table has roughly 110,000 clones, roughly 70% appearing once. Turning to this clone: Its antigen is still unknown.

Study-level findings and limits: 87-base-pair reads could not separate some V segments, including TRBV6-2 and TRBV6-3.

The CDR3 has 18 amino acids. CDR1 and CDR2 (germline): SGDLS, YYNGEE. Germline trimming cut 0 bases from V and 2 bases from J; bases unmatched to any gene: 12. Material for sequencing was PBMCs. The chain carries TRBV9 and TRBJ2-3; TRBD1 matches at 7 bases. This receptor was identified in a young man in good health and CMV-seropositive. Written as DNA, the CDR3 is TGTGCCAGCAGCGTAGCTTCGGGACAGTGGGTGCACACAGATACGCAGTATTTT. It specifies CASSVASGQWVHTDTQYF.